This passage covers 19 T cell receptor beta chains from one sample sequenced in a study of shared clonotypes between healthy human individuals. TCRdb's copy holds only in-frame clones and misses some; the assay was immunoSEQ multiplex PCR. The sample lists around 500,000 clones; over 70% were seen once. The specimen was PBMCs. All receptors come from a woman aged 40 to 50 in good health. Some clones in this sample may be carry-over from other donors' samples.

In this sample, this clone turned up many times. The chain combines TRBV18 with TRBJ2-5; the D call may be TRBD1 or TRBD2 (5 bases each). The germline V gene has CDR1 KGHSH and CDR2 LQKENI. The CDR3 extends over 16 amino acids. Trimming shortened V by 3 bases and J by 6 bases, and 20 bases separated the two germline ends. Written as DNA, the CDR3 is TGTGCCAGCTCACCCCTCCGGGCCGGGGCCCAGCAGACCCAGTACTTC. Its protein is CASSPLRAGAQQTQYF.

The gene calls are TRBV28 and TRBJ2-7; TRBD2 agrees at 9 bases. The trim removed 10 bases at V and 2 bases at J, leaving 9 bases unmatched. From germline, CDR1 is MDHEN and CDR2 SYDVKM. This CDR3 contains 14 residues. The CDR3 is CATGTSGSTYEQYF. CDR3 bases: TGTGCCACCGGAACTAGCGGGTCGACCTACGAGCAGTACTTC.

About this clone: A much more abundant neighbour one base away suggests this may be a read error. The chain joins TRBV18 to TRBJ2-1, with D perhaps TRBD2 (6 bases). Germline CDR1 KGHSH, CDR2 LQKENI. V was clipped by 8 bases and J by 8 bases, with 16 bases between them. The CDR3 has 13 residues. This CDR3 is CASPTGLLDEQFF. In DNA, the CDR3 is TGTGCCAGCCCAACGGGACTTCTCGATGAGCAGTTCTTC.

This clone has a single count. The gene calls are TRBV7-9 and TRBJ2-3; the D call may be TRBD1 or TRBD2 (6 bases each). CDR1 and CDR2 from the germline V gene are SEHNR and FQNEAQ (reference sequence). This CDR3 comprises 15 residues. Trimming stripped 5 bases from V and 1 base from J, with 13 bases between. The CDR3 loop reads CASSRLRGGTDTQYF. DNA for the CDR3: TGTGCCAGCAGCCGTCTTAGGGGGGGCACAGATACGCAGTATTTT.

The chain links TRBV5-4 to TRBJ2-1; 11 positions match TRBD1. After removal of 4 bases from V and 7 bases from J, the junction contained 13 bases not matched to a gene. There are 17 residues in the CDR3. Germline V gives CDR1 SGHNT, CDR2 YYREEE (reference sequence). The CDR3 DNA reads TGTGCCAGCAGCCCAAACGGCGGACAGGGGGCGAGGAATGAGCAGTTCTTC. This codes for CASSPNGGQGARNEQFF.

The J gene is TRBJ1-5, the V gene TRBV9; D unclear. Germline V lookup: CDR1 SGDLS, CDR2 YYNGEE. V was cut by 0 bases and J by 0 bases, with 7 bases left in between. The CDR3 totals 15 residues. The CDR3 nucleotides are TGTGCCAGCAGCGTAGGTCCTAATAGCAATCAGCCCCAGCATTTT. Translating it yields CASSVGPNSNQPQHF.

A remark on this clone: Given a far larger clone just one base away, this is likely a sequencing read error. Other DNA sequences in the sample encode the same CDR3. The V and J genes are TRBV2 and TRBJ2-6, with a tentative D call TRBD1 (5 bases). This CDR3 comprises 15 residues. Germline CDR1 and CDR2: SNHLY and FYNNEI. The CDR3 DNA is TGTGCCAGCAAAGACACCTACGCTGGGGCCAACGTCCTGACTTTT. Protein: CASKDTYAGANVLTF.

The chain is built from TRBV6-1 and TRBJ1-4; 7 positions agree with TRBD1. The CDR3 covers 14 residues. Germline V CDR1 and CDR2: MNHNS, SASEGT. Unmatched junction bases numbered 9, after V lost 6 bases and J lost 8 bases. The CDR3 reads CASSLDRVGEKLFF. CDR3 DNA sequence: TGTGCCAGCAGCCTTGACAGGGTGGGGGAAAAACTGTTTTTT.

This clone has ten or more counts. The chain has TRBV10-1 and TRBJ2-7; 7 positions match TRBD2. V shed 4 bases, J shed 6 bases, and the junction held 9 bases outside the gene matches. The germline V gene encodes CDR1 WNHNN and CDR2 SYGVQD (reference sequence). The CDR3 is 14 residues long. The CDR3 region is CASSGSGGLGEQYF. The CDR3 region has the DNA TGCGCCAGCAGTGGGTCGGGAGGCCTCGGCGAGCAGTACTTC.

This clone was seen only once. The junction departs from the called germline gene at one end, perhaps through a read error. The chain employs TRBV27 and TRBJ2-3; D gene unclear. From germline, CDR1 is MNHEY and CDR2 SMNVEV (reference sequence). The CDR3 has 11 amino acids. Here the CDR3 reads CASRQTDTLYF. The CDR3 nucleotides are TGTGCCAGCAGACAAACAGATACGCTGTATTTT.

This clone was detected only once. This rearrangement joins TRBV6-1 to TRBJ2-5; D is undetermined. The V and J ends lost 1 base and 1 base respectively, with 10 bases between them. CDR1 is MNHNS and CDR2 is SASEGT in the germline V gene. CDR3 length equals 15 residues. The CDR3 DNA sequence: TGTGCCAGCAGTGAAGGGGTTAAGCGCCAAGAGACCCAGTACTTC. Amino acid sequence: CASSEGVKRQETQYF.

In regard to this clone: This likely came from a read error, as a far larger clone is one base away. The CDR3 DNA sequence: TGTGCCAGCAGCCCGGGACAGGGGGTCCCCTACGAGCAGTACTTC. Translated: CASSPGQGVPYEQYF. The chain joins TRBV5-4 to TRBJ2-7, with 11 bases identical to TRBD1. Germline lookup yields CDR1 SGHNT and CDR2 YYREEE (reference sequence). V shed 4 bases and J 2 bases; nucleotides not matched to a gene: 5. The CDR3 is 15 amino acids.

The chain joins TRBV27 to TRBJ2-5; either TRBD1 or TRBD2 may supply D (5 bases each). The germline V gene encodes CDR1 MNHEY and CDR2 SMNVEV (reference sequence). The CDR3 runs to 15 residues. Trimming left V 3 bases short and J 2 bases short, with 13 bases between. CDR3 sequence (DNA): TGTGCCAGCAGTTTCCTTGGGACGGGTCAAGAGACCCAGTACTTC. Its translation is CASSFLGTGQETQYF.

This CDR3 is CASSVTGRGETQYF. CDR3 DNA sequence: TGTGCCAGTAGTGTCACAGGGCGGGGAGAGACCCAGTACTTC. This chain links TRBV19 with TRBJ2-5; TRBD1 or TRBD2 may be the D gene (6 bases each). Trimming removed 5 bases from V and 4 bases from J, with 14 bases in between. CDR1 LNHDA and CDR2 SQIVND come from the germline V gene (reference sequence). The CDR3 is 14 amino acids.

There are a few counts of this clone. The rearrangement links TRBV29-1 to TRBJ1-2; D remains ambiguous. The V and J ends lost 6 bases and 4 bases respectively, with 15 bases between them. The germline V gene encodes CDR1 SQVTM and CDR2 ANQGSEA. CDR3 size: 13 residues. In DNA, the CDR3 is TGCAGCGTCCAAGGTGGCGCCGGCTATGGCTACACCTTC. Translation: CSVQGGAGYGYTF.

Note on this clone: This may stem from a read error, because a much larger clone lies one nucleotide away. The chain employs TRBV6-9 and TRBJ1-1; tentatively, D is TRBD1 (6 bases). Germline CDR1 MNHGY, CDR2 SVAAGI. CDR3 length: 15 amino acids. Trimming pared 5 bases from V and 3 bases from J, leaving 16 bases between. The CDR3: CASSPYRVVDTEAFF. The DNA of the CDR3 is TGTGCCAGCAGTCCCTACAGGGTGGTGGACACTGAAGCTTTCTTT.

The V gene is TRBV5-1, the J gene TRBJ2-3; D not resolved. CDR3 length: 14 amino acids. Germline V gene data show CDR1 as SGHRS and CDR2 as YFSETQ. V shed 0 bases and J shed 4 bases, with 9 bases lying between them. The CDR3 sequence is CASSLVGVPDTQYF. In nucleotides, the CDR3 is TGCGCCAGCAGCTTGGTAGGCGTCCCAGATACGCAGTATTTT.

The chain joins TRBV27 to TRBJ1-1, with D possibly matching TRBD1 (5 bases). Germline lookup yields CDR1 MNHEY and CDR2 SMNVEV (reference sequence). The length of the CDR3 is 16 residues. Trimming pared 1 base from V and 1 base from J, leaving 13 bases between. CDR3 sequence reads: CASSLYIQTGNTEAFF. In nucleotides, the CDR3 is TGTGCCAGCAGTTTATACATACAAACAGGGAACACTGAAGCTTTCTTT.

This chain uses TRBV19 with TRBJ1-1, with D possibly TRBD1 on 5 matching bases. Germline assignment: CDR1 LNHDA and CDR2 SQIVND (reference sequence). The V end lost 3 bases, the J end lost 1 base, and 9 bases lay between the germline ends. CDR3 length: 14 amino acids. CDR3 amino acids: CASSIGTRNTEAFF. The CDR3 coding sequence is TGTGCCAGTAGTATCGGGACGAGGAACACTGAAGCTTTCTTT.